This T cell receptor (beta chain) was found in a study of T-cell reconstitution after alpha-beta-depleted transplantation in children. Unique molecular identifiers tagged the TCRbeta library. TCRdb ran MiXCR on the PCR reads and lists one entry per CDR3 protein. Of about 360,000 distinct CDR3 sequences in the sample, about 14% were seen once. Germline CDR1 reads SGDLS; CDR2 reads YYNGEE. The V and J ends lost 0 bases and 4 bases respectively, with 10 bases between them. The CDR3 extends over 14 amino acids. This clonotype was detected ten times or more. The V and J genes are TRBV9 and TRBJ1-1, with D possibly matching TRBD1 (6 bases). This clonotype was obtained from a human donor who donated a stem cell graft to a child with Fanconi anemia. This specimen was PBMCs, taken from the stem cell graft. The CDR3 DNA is TGTGCCAGCAGCGTAGGACAGGTCGCCACTGAAGCTTTCTTT. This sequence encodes CASSVGQVATEAFF. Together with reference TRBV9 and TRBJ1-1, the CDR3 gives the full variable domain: DSGVTQTPKHLITATGQRVTLRCSPRSGDLSVYWYQQSLDQGLQFLIQYYNGEERAKGNILERFSAQQFPDLHSELNLSSLELGDSALYFCASSVGQVATEAFFGQGTRLTVV.